These 2 T cell receptor beta chains were all obtained from the same sample, sequenced in a study of long-term antiretroviral therapy in people with HIV. The assay, immunoSEQ v3.0, was run at survey level. The repertoire was sequenced with immunoSEQ multiplex PCR; TCRdb's copy has only in-frame clones and lacks some. The data contain some 15,000 clones, around nine tenths of them singletons. Sequencing was performed on unsorted PBMCs, taken 0.7 years before starting antiretroviral therapy. These receptor sequences come from a man aged 50 to 59 with HIV.

The rearrangement links TRBV6-4 to TRBJ2-3; D could derive from TRBD1 or TRBD2 (5 bases each). This CDR3 is built from 16 residues. V shed 2 bases and J shed 2 bases, with 14 bases lying between them. Germline assignment: CDR1 MRHNA and CDR2 SNTAGT. CDR3 protein: CASSDDGARYTDTQYF. The CDR3 DNA follows: TGTGCCAGCAGTGACGACGGGGCCCGATACACAGATACGCAGTATTTT.

V gene TRBV18 combines with J gene TRBJ2-4; D remains ambiguous. This CDR3 contains 17 residues. V lost 2 bases, J lost 1 base, and 15 bases lay in between. Germline-derived CDR1 and CDR2 are KGHSH and LQKENI. CDR3 sequence (DNA): TGTGCCAGCTCACCATCTTCCACCTTGGGGGCCAAAAACATTCAGTACTTC. It codes for CASSPSSTLGAKNIQYF.